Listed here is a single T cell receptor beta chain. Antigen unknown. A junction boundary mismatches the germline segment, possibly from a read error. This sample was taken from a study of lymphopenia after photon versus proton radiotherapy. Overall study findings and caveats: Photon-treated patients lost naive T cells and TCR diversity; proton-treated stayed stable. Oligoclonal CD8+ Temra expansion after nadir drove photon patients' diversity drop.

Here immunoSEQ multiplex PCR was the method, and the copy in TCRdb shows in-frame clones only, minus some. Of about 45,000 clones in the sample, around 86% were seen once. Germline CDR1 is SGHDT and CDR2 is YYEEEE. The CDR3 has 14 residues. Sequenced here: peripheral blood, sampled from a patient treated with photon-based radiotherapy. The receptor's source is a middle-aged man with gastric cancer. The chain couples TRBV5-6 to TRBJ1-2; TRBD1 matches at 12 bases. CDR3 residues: CASSGTGGRYGHTF. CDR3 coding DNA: TGTGCCAGCAGCGGGACAGGGGGCCGGTATGGCCACACCTTC.